This TCR beta chain comes out of a study of T cells in Graves' hyperthyroidism and ophthalmopathy. TCR beta CDR3 regions were amplified from RNA. The HTBI set primed first-round TCR CDR3 RT-PCR. One entry per CDR3 protein, called by TCRdb with MiXCR from the multiplex PCR reads. The data show about 480,000 distinct CDR3 sequences, over 13% seen once. It was considered stable Graves' hyperthyroidism when ophthalmopathy did not progress within 18 months. Diagnoses were made from clinical symptoms, serum measures (thyroxine and TRAb), thyroid ultrasound and orbital computed tomography. Fresh 10 ml peripheral blood yielded PBMCs. The CDR3 covers 17 residues. The V gene's germline CDR1 is SNHLY and CDR2 FYNNEI. V lost 2 bases to trimming and J lost 5 bases, with 22 bases between them. Concerning this clonotype: What it recognizes is unknown.

Findings and limits, study-wide: Blood also carried most thyroid clonotypes expanded above 0.001.

The genes are TRBV2 and TRBJ2-7, with D tentatively TRBD2 (7 bases). The source is a woman aged 18-29 years with Graves' hyperthyroidism. Sequences were obtained from blood. CDR3 sequence (DNA): TGTGCCAGCAGTGAACGGGGGGCGTTAAGTGACTTGCACGAGCAGTACTTC. Translating gives CASSERGALSDLHEQYF.